A single sample gave rise to the 21 T cell receptor beta chains below, sequenced in a study of blood T cell repertoires in COVID-19. Profiling relied on immunoSEQ multiplex PCR, and the TCRdb table lists in-frame clones only, not all of them. The sample lists 70,000 to 80,000 clones, approximately 80% occurring once. The source material was peripheral blood. Source of these receptors: a man aged 45-65 years with acute or convalescent COVID-19.

The gene calls are TRBV7-2 and TRBJ2-4, with a possible D match to TRBD2 (7 bases). This CDR3 is 18 amino acids long. Looked up from germline, CDR1 is SGHTA and CDR2 is FQGNSA. V was shortened by 3 bases and J by 3 bases, with 21 bases between the two germline ends. This CDR3 reads CASSFVGRGALSKNIQYF. The CDR3 DNA reads as TGTGCCAGCAGCTTCGTGGGGAGGGGGGCTCTGAGCAAAAACATTCAGTACTTC.

This chain connects TRBV2 to TRBJ1-2; 11 positions match TRBD1. In germline, CDR1 is SNHLY, CDR2 FYNNEI. The trim removed 6 bases at V and 4 bases at J, leaving 4 bases unmatched. The CDR3 covers 14 residues. Here the CDR3 DNA reads TGTGCCAGCAGAGGACAGGGGGCGAGCTATGGCTACACCTTC. Protein: CASRGQGASYGYTF.

This rearrangement joins TRBV11-2 to TRBJ1-1, with TRBD1 matching 9 bases. V lost 4 bases and J lost 5; bases outside the gene matches: 8. Germline V gene lookup returns CDR1 SGHAT and CDR2 FQNNGV. The CDR3 has 15 amino acids. The CDR3 nucleotides are TGTGCCAGCAGCTCCCACAGGGGGCGGTGGACTGAAGCTTTCTTT. Encoded protein: CASSSHRGRWTEAFF.

The rearrangement links TRBV19 to TRBJ1-4; TRBD1 aligns across 8 bases. In germline, CDR1 is LNHDA, CDR2 SQIVND (reference sequence). The length of the CDR3 is 14 residues. The V and J ends lost 6 bases and 6 bases, in that order; junction bases with no gene match: 6. The CDR3 DNA sequence: TGTGCCAGTAGCCAACAGGGGGAGGATGAAAAACTGTTTTTT. It specifies CASSQQGEDEKLFF.

The sample holds one count of this clone. V usage is TRBV20-1 and J usage is TRBJ2-5; 11 nucleotides align to TRBD2. Trimming at V came to 3 bases and at J to 0 bases, leaving 6 bases not matched to a gene. The CDR3 totals 16 residues. Germline assignment: CDR1 DFQATT and CDR2 SNEGSKA (reference sequence). CDR3 DNA sequence: TGCAGTGCTAGTCTCAGACTAGCGGGGCACCAAGAGACCCAGTACTTC. Translation: CSASLRLAGHQETQYF.

V is TRBV5-6 and J is TRBJ2-1; possible D gene TRBD2, 6 bases. The CDR3 runs 15 residues. The V gene's germline CDR1 is SGHDT and CDR2 YYEEEE. V lost 1 base and J 4 bases, leaving 12 bases between the germline ends. The chain's CDR3 is CASSLMGGAYNEQFF. The CDR3 nucleotides are TGTGCCAGCAGCTTGATGGGGGGAGCATACAATGAGCAGTTCTTC.

V gene TRBV28 combines with J gene TRBJ2-1; maybe TRBD2 (7 bases). V lost 6 bases and J 4 bases, leaving 16 bases between the germline ends. The CDR3 is made up of 15 amino acids. The germline V gene has CDR1 MDHEN and CDR2 SYDVKM. The CDR3 DNA reads TGTGCCAGCAGACAAGGGGGACTACTATACAATGAGCAGTTCTTC. The encoded protein is CASRQGGLLYNEQFF. Together with reference TRBV28 and TRBJ2-1, the CDR3 gives the full variable domain: DVKVTQSSRYLVKRTGEKVFLECVQDMDHENMFWYRQDPGLGLRLIYFSYDVKMKEKGDIPEGYSVSREKKERFSLILESASTNQTSMYLCASRQGGLLYNEQFFGPGTRLTVL.

The chain uses TRBV5-8 and TRBJ2-2; 7 nucleotides agree with TRBD1. Trimming removed 2 bases from V and 9 bases from J; junction bases left unmatched: 7. Germline loops: CDR1 SGHTS, CDR2 YDEGEE. The CDR3 runs to 14 residues. DNA for the CDR3: TGTGCCAGCAGCTTACAGGGGCTGTCCCGGGAGCTGTTTTTT. Its protein product is CASSLQGLSRELFF.

The chain recombines TRBV6-5 with TRBJ1-2; D remains unclear. This CDR3 is built from 13 residues. CDR1 and CDR2 (germline): MNHEY, SVGAGI. V lost 7 bases and J lost 3, with 12 bases in between. The DNA of the CDR3 is TGTGCCAGCACCAACCCACTGGACTATGGCTACACCTTC. This codes for CASTNPLDYGYTF.

The chain combines TRBV5-1 with TRBJ2-3; TRBD1 matches at 8 bases. This CDR3 spans 16 amino acids. V lost 0 bases, J lost 3 bases, and 6 bases stayed unmatched. Germline-derived CDR1 and CDR2 are SGHRS and YFSETQ. CDR3 region: CASSLADRVATDTQYF. The CDR3 bases are TGCGCCAGCAGCTTGGCGGACAGGGTAGCGACAGATACGCAGTATTTT.

The chain has TRBV7-2 and TRBJ2-1; D remains unclear. The germline gives CDR1 SGHTA, CDR2 FQGNSA. The CDR3 runs 11 residues. The V and J ends lost 1 base and 9 bases respectively, with 4 bases between them. The CDR3 DNA reads TGTGCCAGCAGCTTAGTATCTGAGCAGTTCTTC. This gives the protein CASSLVSEQFF.

The chain employs TRBV5-4 and TRBJ2-7; 8 nucleotides line up with TRBD2. With V trimmed by 0 bases and J by 6 bases, 5 bases remained unmatched. This CDR3 region has 14 residues. Germline CDR1 is SGHNT and CDR2 is YYREEE (reference sequence). CDR3 in amino acids: CASSLGAGGREQYF. As DNA, the CDR3 is TGTGCCAGCAGCTTGGGGGCGGGAGGCCGCGAGCAGTACTTC.

This rearrangement joins TRBV25-1 to TRBJ2-7; 10 bases line up with TRBD1. The length of the CDR3 is 15 residues. The ends lost 5 bases at V and 7 bases at J; junction bases unmatched: 11. CDR1 is MGHDK, CDR2 SYGVNS, per germline. The CDR3 DNA reads TGTGCCAGCAGTAAACCGGGACAGGGGAGAAGAGAGCAGTACTTC. Translation: CASSKPGQGRREQYF.

The V call is TRBV10-3, the J call TRBJ2-7; 10 bases are a match to TRBD2. This CDR3 contains 18 residues. CDR1 is ENHRY and CDR2 is SYGVKD in the germline V gene. The V and J ends lost 5 bases and 7 bases, in that order; junction bases with no gene match: 20. The DNA for the CDR3 is TGTGCCATCAGTTCCTCTCGGGAACTAGCGGGGACTACCTTAGAGCAGTACTTC. Encoded protein: CAISSSRELAGTTLEQYF.

V usage is TRBV25-1 and J usage is TRBJ2-7; TRBD2 might be the D (5 bases). Trimming pared 0 bases from V and 3 bases from J, leaving 15 bases between. The germline V gene encodes CDR1 MGHDK and CDR2 SYGVNS. CDR3 length: 16 amino acids. The CDR3 spells CASSEYSGGYIYEQYF. CDR3 bases: TGTGCCAGCAGTGAATATTCGGGCGGGTATATCTACGAGCAGTACTTC.

This chain links TRBV3-1 (or the pseudogene TRBV3-2) with TRBJ1-5, with TRBD1 matching 7 bases. CDR3 length: 16 residues. The germline V gene has CDR1 LGHDT and CDR2 YNNKEL (reference sequence). V gave up 1 base and J gave up 2 bases; unmatched junction bases: 5. The CDR3: CASSQGQGEGNQPQHF. The CDR3 DNA sequence: TGTGCCAGCAGCCAAGGACAGGGTGAGGGCAATCAGCCCCAGCATTTT.

This clone was counted between two and nine times. The same CDR3 also results from other DNA sequences found in this sample. The chain is built from TRBV6-5 and TRBJ2-7; 10 bases line up with TRBD1. The ends lost 6 bases at V and 3 bases at J; junction bases unmatched: 5. The CDR3 spans 14 residues. Germline CDR1 and CDR2: MNHEY and SVGAGI. CDR3 protein: CASRAGTGDYEQYF. Written as DNA, the CDR3 is TGTGCCAGCAGAGCCGGGACAGGGGACTACGAGCAGTACTTC.

CDR3 amino acids: CASMGVNGYTF. CDR3 coding DNA: TGTGCCAGCATGGGAGTAAATGGCTACACCTTC. V usage is TRBV27 and J usage is TRBJ1-2; D is ambiguous. This CDR3 region has 11 residues. Germline V CDR1 and CDR2: MNHEY, SMNVEV (reference sequence). V was pared by 7 bases and J by 6 bases, with 9 bases between.

The chain is built from TRBV7-3 and TRBJ2-3, with 7 bases matching TRBD2. Trimming at V came to 1 base and at J to 3 bases, leaving 13 bases not matched to a gene. Per germline, CDR1 SGHTA and CDR2 FQGTGA. The CDR3 length is 18 residues. For the CDR3, the DNA is TGTGCCAGCAGCTTAAACCCCTCTATAGGGCGGGAGACAGATACGCAGTATTTT. It yields the protein CASSLNPSIGRETDTQYF.

The chain recombines TRBV7-8 with TRBJ2-3; a weak D match, TRBD1 (6 bases). V lost 1 base and J lost 2, with 13 bases in between. The CDR3 runs to 16 residues. Germline assignment: CDR1 SGHVS and CDR2 FQNEAQ. CDR3 nucleotide sequence: TGTGCCAGCAGCTTAGTGATCAGGGGATTCACAGATACGCAGTATTTT. As protein: CASSLVIRGFTDTQYF.

The rearrangement joins TRBV4-1 to TRBJ2-3; 10 bases align to TRBD1. V lost 0 bases to trimming and J lost 6 bases; unmatched junction nucleotides: 6. This CDR3 has 16 amino acids. From germline, CDR1 is MGHRA and CDR2 YSYEKL. The CDR3 loop is CASSQEGQGRADTQYF. The CDR3 DNA is TGCGCCAGCAGCCAAGAGGGACAGGGGAGAGCGGATACGCAGTATTTT.